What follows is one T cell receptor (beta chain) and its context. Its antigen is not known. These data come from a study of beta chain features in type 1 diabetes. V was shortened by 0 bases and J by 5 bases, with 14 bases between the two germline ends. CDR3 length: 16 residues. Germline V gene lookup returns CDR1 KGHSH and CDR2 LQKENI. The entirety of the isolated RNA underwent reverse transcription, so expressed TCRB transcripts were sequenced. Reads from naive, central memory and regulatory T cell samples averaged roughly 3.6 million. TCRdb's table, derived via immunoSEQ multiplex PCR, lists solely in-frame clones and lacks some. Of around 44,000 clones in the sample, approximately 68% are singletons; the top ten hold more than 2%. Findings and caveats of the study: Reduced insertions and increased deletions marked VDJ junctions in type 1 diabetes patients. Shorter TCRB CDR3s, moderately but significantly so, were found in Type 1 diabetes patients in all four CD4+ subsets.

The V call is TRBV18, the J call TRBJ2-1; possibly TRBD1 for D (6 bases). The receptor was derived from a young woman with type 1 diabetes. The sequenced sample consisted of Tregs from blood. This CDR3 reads CASSPPSTGSHNEQFF. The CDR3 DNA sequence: TGTGCCAGCTCACCACCTTCGACAGGATCCCACAATGAGCAGTTCTTC.